These 9 T cell receptor beta chains came from one sample sequenced in a study of response to subunit inactivated influenza vaccine. A single record per CDR3 protein comes from TCRdb applying MiXCR to the RT-PCR reads. The sample contains 500,000 to 700,000 distinct CDR3 sequences, roughly 23% of which appear only once. The same data also contributed to another study, on T cells expressing NK-cell markers. From that report: Generation of TCR beta cDNA was performed by 5'RACE template switching incorporating UMIs.

The sequencing here drew on CD4+ T cells sorted from PBMCs, taken roughly 13 days after vaccination. These receptors were obtained from a man aged 45-65 years who received an inactivated influenza vaccine.

The J gene is TRBJ2-7, the V gene TRBV5-1; TRBD2 aligns across 7 bases. CDR1 and CDR2 (germline): SGHRS, YFSETQ. CDR3 length: 14 amino acids. V shed 4 bases and J 3 bases; nucleotides not matched to a gene: 7. CDR3 sequence: CASSEVSGGYEQYF. CDR3 nucleotides: TGCGCCAGCAGCGAGGTGTCGGGAGGCTACGAGCAGTACTTC.

The chain joins TRBV7-9 to TRBJ2-5; 9 bases map to TRBD1. This CDR3 is 14 amino acids long. Germline values: CDR1 SEHNR, CDR2 FQNEAQ (reference sequence). V shed 5 bases and J 6 bases; nucleotides not matched to a gene: 7. The CDR3 protein is CASSPGTGRKTQYF. CDR3 nucleotide sequence: TGTGCCAGCAGCCCGGGGACAGGGCGAAAGACCCAGTACTTC.

The chain links TRBV20-1 to TRBJ2-1; TRBD2 aligns across 8 bases. CDR1 and CDR2 from the germline V gene are DFQATT and SNEGSKA (reference sequence). Trimming removed 3 bases from V and 6 bases from J; junction bases left unmatched: 4. CDR3 length: 13 amino acids. CDR3 DNA: TGCAGTGCTAGCGGGAGGGCACTCAATGAGCAGTTCTTC. Translated, it gives CSASGRALNEQFF.

This clonotype showed up many times. This rearrangement joins TRBV4-1 to TRBJ1-2, with D hard to call. This CDR3 has 14 amino acids. Germline CDR1 and CDR2: MGHRA and YSYEKL. Trimming left V 4 bases short and J 7 bases short, with 16 bases between. CDR3 amino acids: CASSRSGEIGGYTF. CDR3 nucleotide sequence: TGCGCCAGCAGCCGAAGCGGTGAAATCGGTGGCTACACCTTC.

The DNA of the CDR3 is TGTGCCAGCAGCCTGGGTGGTAGCGGGGGGGCCGCGCAGTATTTT. This codes for CASSLGGSGGAAQYF. The chain is built from TRBV5-4 and TRBJ2-3; 11 bases align to TRBD2. Germline assignment: CDR1 SGHNT and CDR2 YYREEE (reference sequence). This CDR3 is 15 amino acids long. The ends lost 4 bases at V and 10 bases at J; junction bases unmatched: 11. Based on the CDR3 plus reference TRBV5-4 and TRBJ2-3, the full variable domain is ETGVTQSPTHLIKTRGQQVTLRCSSQSGHNTVSWYQQALGQGPQFIFQYYREEENGRGNFPPRFSGLQFPNYSSELNVNALELDDSALYLCASSLGGSGGAAQYFGPGTRLTVL.

This chain uses TRBV29-1 with TRBJ1-4, with D maybe TRBD1 (5 bases). Trimming stripped 6 bases from V and 2 bases from J, with 16 bases between. Germline V lookup: CDR1 SQVTM, CDR2 ANQGSEA. The CDR3 has 15 amino acids. Written as DNA, the CDR3 is TGCAGCGTCGCAGGGAGGTATGGCACTAATGAAAAACTGTTTTTT. Residues: CSVAGRYGTNEKLFF. Variable domain in full (rest from reference TRBV29-1 and TRBJ1-4): SAVISQKPSRDICQRGTSLTIQCQVDSQVTMMFWYRQQPGQSLTLIATANQGSEATYESGFVIDKFPISRPNLTFSTLTVSNMSPEDSSIYLCSVAGRYGTNEKLFFGSGTQLSVL.

This clonotype has more than one count but fewer than ten. The rearrangement links TRBV19 to TRBJ2-2; D may be TRBD1 (5 bases). CDR3 length: 12 amino acids. In germline, CDR1 is LNHDA, CDR2 SQIVND (reference sequence). V was shortened by 7 bases and J by 4 bases, with 7 bases between the two germline ends. This chain's CDR3 is CASNRGTGELFF. CDR3 bases: TGTGCCAGTAATAGGGGCACCGGGGAGCTGTTTTTT.

V and J are TRBV18 and TRBJ2-3; D uncertain. CDR3 size: 14 residues. The germline V gene has CDR1 KGHSH and CDR2 LQKENI. V lost 1 base and J 0 bases, leaving 5 bases between the germline ends. This CDR3 reads CASSPQTSTDTQYF. The CDR3 coding sequence is TGTGCCAGCTCACCACAGACTAGCACAGATACGCAGTATTTT.

This sequence joins TRBV7-9 and TRBJ1-1, with D maybe TRBD1 (5 bases). The CDR3 has 14 residues. Germline lookup yields CDR1 SEHNR and CDR2 FQNEAQ (reference sequence). With 4 bases removed from V and 3 bases from J, the gap between germline ends came to 12 bases. CDR3 sequence reads: CASSYKGSDTEAFF. The CDR3 coding sequence is TGTGCCAGCAGCTATAAGGGGTCAGACACTGAAGCTTTCTTT. The variable domain in full, completed from reference TRBV7-9 and TRBJ1-1, reads DTGVSQNPRHKITKRGQNVTFRCDPISEHNRLYWYRQTLGQGPEFLTYFQNEAQLEKSRLLSDRFSAERPKGSFSTLEIQRTEQGDSAMYLCASSYKGSDTEAFFGQGTRLTVV.